This T cell receptor beta chain is from a study of Ad26.COV2.S vaccination and SARS-CoV-2 variants. Study background: Intramuscular Ad26.COV2.S doses were given once or twice, 56 days apart. General observations from the study: Responses of spike-specific T cells (both CD8+ and CD4+) reportedly showed substantial breadth after vaccination.

As for treatment: roughly 18 received Ad26.COV2.S at low or high dose, single or two shots; roughly five received placebo; per-sample allocation not given. On day 63 after the first injection, vaccine and placebo recipients gave samples. Aged 18-55 years, donor was enrolled in Boston in about 2020. Profiling relied on immunoSEQ multiplex PCR, and the TCRdb table lists in-frame clones only, not all of them. The sample yields about 680,000 clones, around 89% seen once. A word on this clone: Antigen: not known.

The TCR comes from a person aged 18-60 years who received the Ad26.COV2.S COVID-19 vaccine or a placebo. Sample: peripheral blood, taken in a trial of Ad26.COV2.S vaccine versus placebo.

CDR3 DNA: TGTGCCACCAGCAGAGGTCAGTTGAACACTGAAGCTTTCTTT. Its protein is CATSRGQLNTEAFF. The chain links TRBV15 to TRBJ1-1; D is undetermined. With 1 base removed from V and 0 bases from J, the gap between germline ends came to 6 bases. The length of the CDR3 is 14 residues. CDR1 is LNHNV and CDR2 is YYDKDF in the germline V gene (reference sequence).